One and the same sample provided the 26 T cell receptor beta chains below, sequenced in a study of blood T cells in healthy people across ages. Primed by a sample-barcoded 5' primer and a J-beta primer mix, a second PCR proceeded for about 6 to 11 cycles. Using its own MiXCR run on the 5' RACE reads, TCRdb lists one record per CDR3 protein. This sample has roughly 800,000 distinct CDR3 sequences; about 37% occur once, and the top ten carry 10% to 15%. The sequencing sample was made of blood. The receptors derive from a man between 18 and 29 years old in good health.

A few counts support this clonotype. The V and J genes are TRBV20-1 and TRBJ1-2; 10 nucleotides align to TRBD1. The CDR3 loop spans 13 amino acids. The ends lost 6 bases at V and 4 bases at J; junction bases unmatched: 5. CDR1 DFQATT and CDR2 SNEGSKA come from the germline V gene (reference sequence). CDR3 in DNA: TGCAGTGCCCAGGACAGGGGGAGCTATGGCTACACCTTC. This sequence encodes CSAQDRGSYGYTF.

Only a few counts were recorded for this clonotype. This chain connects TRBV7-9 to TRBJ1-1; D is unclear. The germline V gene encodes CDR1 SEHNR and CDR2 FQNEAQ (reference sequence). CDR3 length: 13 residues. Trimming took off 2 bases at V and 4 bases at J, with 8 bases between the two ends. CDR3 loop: CASSLFPGTEAFF. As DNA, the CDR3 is TGTGCCAGCAGCTTATTTCCGGGCACTGAAGCTTTCTTT.

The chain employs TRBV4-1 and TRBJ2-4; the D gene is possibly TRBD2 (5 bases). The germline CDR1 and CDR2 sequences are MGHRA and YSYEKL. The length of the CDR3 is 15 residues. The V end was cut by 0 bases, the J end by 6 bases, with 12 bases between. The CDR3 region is CASSQDRGYRNIQYF. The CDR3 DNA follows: TGCGCCAGCAGCCAAGATCGGGGTTATAGAAACATTCAGTACTTC.

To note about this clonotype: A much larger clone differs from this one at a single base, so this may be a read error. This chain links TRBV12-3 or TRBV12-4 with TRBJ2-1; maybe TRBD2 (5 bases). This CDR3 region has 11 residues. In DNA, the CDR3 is TGTGCCAGCAGTTTGTTGAGGGAGCAGCTCTTC. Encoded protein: CASSLLREQLF.

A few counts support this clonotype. The CDR3 DNA sequence: TGTGCCAGCAGCTTAGAGAGGGGGATTAATGAAAAACTGTTTTTT. It yields the protein CASSLERGINEKLFF. V usage is TRBV7-2 and J usage is TRBJ1-4; D perhaps matches TRBD1 (6 bases). The germline gives CDR1 SGHTA, CDR2 FQGNSA. Trimming took off 1 base at V and 4 bases at J, with 10 bases between the two ends. The CDR3 contains 15 residues.

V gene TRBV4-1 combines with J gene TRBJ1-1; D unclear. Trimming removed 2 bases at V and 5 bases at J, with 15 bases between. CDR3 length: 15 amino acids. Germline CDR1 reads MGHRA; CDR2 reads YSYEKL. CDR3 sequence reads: CASSQINIGKTEAFF. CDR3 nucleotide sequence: TGCGCCAGCAGCCAAATTAATATTGGGAAAACTGAAGCTTTCTTT.

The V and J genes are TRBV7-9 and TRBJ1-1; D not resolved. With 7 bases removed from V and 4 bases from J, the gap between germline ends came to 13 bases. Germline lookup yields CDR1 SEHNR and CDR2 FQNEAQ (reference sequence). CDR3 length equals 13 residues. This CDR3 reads CASTFREGTEAFF. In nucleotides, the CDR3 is TGTGCCAGCACCTTTAGGGAGGGCACTGAAGCTTTCTTT.

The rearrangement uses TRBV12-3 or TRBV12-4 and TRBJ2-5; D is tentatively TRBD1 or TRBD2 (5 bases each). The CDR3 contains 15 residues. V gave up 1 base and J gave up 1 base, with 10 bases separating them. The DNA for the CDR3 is TGTGCCAGCAGTTTAGGCGTGAGGGGCCAAGAGACCCAGTACTTC. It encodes CASSLGVRGQETQYF.

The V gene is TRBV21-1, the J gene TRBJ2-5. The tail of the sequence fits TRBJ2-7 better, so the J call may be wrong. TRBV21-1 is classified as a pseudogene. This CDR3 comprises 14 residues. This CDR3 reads CASSIGSFIDEQYF. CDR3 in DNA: TGTGCCAGCAGCATTGGCAGTTTTATCGACGAGCAGTACTTC.

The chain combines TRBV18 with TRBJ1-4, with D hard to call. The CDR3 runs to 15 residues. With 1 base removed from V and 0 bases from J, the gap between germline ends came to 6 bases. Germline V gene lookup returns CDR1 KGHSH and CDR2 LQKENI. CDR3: CASSPLSATNEKLFF. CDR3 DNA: TGTGCCAGCTCACCACTCTCCGCAACTAATGAAAAACTGTTTTTT.

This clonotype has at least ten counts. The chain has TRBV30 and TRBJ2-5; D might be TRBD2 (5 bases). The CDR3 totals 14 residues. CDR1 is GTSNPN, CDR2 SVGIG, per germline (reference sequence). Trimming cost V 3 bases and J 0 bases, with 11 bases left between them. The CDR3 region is CAWRRLAYQETQYF. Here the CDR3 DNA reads TGTGCCTGGAGGAGGTTAGCGTACCAAGAGACCCAGTACTTC.

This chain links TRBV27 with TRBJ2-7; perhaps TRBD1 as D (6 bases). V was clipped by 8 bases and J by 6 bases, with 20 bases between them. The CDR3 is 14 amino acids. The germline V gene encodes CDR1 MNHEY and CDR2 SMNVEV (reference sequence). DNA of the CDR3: TGTGCCAGCGGCACCGGGATTCTCAGGGGCGAGCAGTACTTC. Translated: CASGTGILRGEQYF.

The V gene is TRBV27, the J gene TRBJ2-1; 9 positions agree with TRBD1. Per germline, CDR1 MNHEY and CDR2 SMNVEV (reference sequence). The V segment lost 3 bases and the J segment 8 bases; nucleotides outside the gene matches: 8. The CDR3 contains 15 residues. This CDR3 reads CASSFRDRADYEQFF. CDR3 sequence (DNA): TGTGCCAGCAGTTTCCGGGACAGGGCAGACTATGAGCAGTTCTTC.

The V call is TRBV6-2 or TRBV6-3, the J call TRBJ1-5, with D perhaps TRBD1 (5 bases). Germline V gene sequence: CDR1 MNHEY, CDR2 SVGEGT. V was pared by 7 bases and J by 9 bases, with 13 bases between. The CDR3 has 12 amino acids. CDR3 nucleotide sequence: TGTGCCAGCACTGAGATTGGGGGGCCCCAGCATTTT. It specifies CASTEIGGPQHF.

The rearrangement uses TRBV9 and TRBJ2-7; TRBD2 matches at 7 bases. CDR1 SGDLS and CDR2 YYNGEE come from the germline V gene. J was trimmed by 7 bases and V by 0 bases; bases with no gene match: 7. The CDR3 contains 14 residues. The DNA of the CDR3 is TGTGCCAGCAGCGTAGACGGGGGGAAGAGAGAGCAGTACTTC. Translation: CASSVDGGKREQYF.

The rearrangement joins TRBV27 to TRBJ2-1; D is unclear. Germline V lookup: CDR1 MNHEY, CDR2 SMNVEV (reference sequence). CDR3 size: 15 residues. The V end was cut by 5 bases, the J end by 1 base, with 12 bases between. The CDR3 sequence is CASSPKTGSYNEQFF. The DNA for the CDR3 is TGTGCCAGCAGTCCCAAGACTGGATCCTACAATGAGCAGTTCTTC.

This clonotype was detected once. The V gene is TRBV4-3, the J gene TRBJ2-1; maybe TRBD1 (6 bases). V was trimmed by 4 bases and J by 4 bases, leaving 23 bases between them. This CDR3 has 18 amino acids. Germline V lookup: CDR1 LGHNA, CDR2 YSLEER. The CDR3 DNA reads TGCGCCAGCAGCCGAATAGGGACCGGGACACCGGGATACAATGAGCAGTTCTTC. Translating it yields CASSRIGTGTPGYNEQFF.

The CDR3 protein is CSVEAWTSGRLNEQFF. CDR3 bases: TGCAGCGTTGAAGCCTGGACTAGCGGGAGGTTAAATGAGCAGTTCTTC. This chain connects TRBV29-1 to TRBJ2-1; 14 bases fit TRBD2. The germline V gene encodes CDR1 SQVTM and CDR2 ANQGSEA. Trimming took 1 base from V and 7 from J; bases not matched to a gene: 6. The length of the CDR3 is 16 residues.

CDR3 sequence (DNA): TGTGCCAGCAGCCAAGGAGACAGGGGAGTGGGTGGCTACACCTTC. Translating gives CASSQGDRGVGGYTF. The rearrangement uses TRBV4-2 and TRBJ1-2; 8 bases map to TRBD1. CDR1 and CDR2 (germline): LGHNA, YNFKEQ. V dropped 1 base and J dropped 7; count of bases not matched to a gene: 8. The CDR3 contains 15 residues.

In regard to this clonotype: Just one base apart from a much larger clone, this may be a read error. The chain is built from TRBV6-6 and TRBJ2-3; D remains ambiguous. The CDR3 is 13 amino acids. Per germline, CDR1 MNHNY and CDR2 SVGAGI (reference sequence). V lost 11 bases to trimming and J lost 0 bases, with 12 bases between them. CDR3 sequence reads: CAGEALSTDTQYF. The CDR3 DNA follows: TGTGCCGGAGAGGCGCTGAGCACAGATACGCAGTATTTT.

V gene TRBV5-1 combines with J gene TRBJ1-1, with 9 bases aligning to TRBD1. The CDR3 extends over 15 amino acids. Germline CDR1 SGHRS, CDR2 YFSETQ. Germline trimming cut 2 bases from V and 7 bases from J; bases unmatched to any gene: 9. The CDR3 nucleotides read TGCGCCAGCAGCTTTCCACCGGGACAGGGTGGTGAAGCTTTCTTT. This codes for CASSFPPGQGGEAFF. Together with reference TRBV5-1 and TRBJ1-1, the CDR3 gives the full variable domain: KAGVTQTPRYLIKTRGQQVTLSCSPISGHRSVSWYQQTPGQGLQFLFEYFSETQRNKGNFPGRFSGRQFSNSRSEMNVSTLELGDSALYLCASSFPPGQGGEAFFGQGTRLTVV.

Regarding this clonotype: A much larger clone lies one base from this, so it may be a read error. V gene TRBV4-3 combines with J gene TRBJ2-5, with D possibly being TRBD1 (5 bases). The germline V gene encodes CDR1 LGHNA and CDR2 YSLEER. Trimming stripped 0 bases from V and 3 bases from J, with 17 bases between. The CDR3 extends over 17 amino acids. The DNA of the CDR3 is TGCGCCAGCAGCCAAGAAGTGGCCCTGGGGCTTAAAGAGACCCAGTACTTC. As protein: CASSQEVALGLKETQYF.

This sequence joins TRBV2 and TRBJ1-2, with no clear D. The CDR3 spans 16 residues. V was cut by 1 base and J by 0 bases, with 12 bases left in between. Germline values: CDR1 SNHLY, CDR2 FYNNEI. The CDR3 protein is CASSEGPGSANYGYTF. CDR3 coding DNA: TGTGCCAGCAGTGAAGGCCCGGGTTCAGCTAACTATGGCTACACCTTC.

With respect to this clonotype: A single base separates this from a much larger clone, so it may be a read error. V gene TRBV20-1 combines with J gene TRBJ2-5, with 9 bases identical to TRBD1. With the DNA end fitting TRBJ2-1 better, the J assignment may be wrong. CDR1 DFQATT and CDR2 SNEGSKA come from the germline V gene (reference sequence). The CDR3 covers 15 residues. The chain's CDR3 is CSARGDRESQETQFF. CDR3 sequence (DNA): TGCAGTGCTAGAGGGGACAGGGAAAGCCAAGAGACCCAGTTCTTC.

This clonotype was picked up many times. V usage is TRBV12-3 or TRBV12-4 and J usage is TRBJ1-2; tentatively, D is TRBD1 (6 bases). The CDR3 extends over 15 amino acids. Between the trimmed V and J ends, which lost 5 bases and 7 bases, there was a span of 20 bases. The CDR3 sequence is CASSPEGGAVCGYTF. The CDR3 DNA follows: TGTGCCAGCAGTCCCGAGGGGGGTGCGGTGTGTGGCTACACCTTC.

The chain's CDR3 is CASSFRGASNQPQHF. In DNA, the CDR3 is TGTGCCAGCAGTTTTAGGGGTGCAAGCAATCAGCCCCAGCATTTT. The V and J genes are TRBV12-3 or TRBV12-4 and TRBJ1-5, with D possibly being TRBD1 (5 bases). Trimming removed 3 bases from V and 1 base from J, with 10 bases in between. This CDR3 region has 15 residues.